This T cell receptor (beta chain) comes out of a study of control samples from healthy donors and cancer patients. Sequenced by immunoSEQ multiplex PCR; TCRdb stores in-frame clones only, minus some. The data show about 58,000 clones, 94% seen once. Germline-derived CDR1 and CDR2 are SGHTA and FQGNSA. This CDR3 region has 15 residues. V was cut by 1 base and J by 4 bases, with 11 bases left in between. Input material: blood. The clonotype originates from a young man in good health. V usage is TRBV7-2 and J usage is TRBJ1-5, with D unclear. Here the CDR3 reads CASSLGGRFNQPQHF. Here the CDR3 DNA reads TGTGCCAGCAGCTTAGGGGGTAGGTTTAATCAGCCCCAGCATTTT.